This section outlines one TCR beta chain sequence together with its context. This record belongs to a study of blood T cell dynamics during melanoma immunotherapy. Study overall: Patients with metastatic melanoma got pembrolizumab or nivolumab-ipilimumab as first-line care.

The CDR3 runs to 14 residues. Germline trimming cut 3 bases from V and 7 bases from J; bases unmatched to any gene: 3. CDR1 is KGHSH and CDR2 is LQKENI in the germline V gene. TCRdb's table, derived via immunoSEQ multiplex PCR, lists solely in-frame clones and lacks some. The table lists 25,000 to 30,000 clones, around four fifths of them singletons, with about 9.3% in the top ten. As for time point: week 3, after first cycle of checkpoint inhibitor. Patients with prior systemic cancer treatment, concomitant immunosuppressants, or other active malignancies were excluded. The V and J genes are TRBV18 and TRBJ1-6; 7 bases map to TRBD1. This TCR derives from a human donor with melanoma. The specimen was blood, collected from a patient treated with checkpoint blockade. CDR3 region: CASSPTGRNSPLHF. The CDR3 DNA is TGTGCCAGCTCACCGACAGGGCGGAATTCACCCCTCCACTTT.